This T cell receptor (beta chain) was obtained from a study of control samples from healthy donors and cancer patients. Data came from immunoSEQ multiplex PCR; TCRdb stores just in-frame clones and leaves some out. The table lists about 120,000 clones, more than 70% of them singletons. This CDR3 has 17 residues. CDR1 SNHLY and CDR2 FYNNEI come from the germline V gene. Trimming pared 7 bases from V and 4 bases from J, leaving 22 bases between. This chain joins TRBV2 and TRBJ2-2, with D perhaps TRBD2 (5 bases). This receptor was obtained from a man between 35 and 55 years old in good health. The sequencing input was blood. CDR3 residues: CASTSTSTRVITGELFF. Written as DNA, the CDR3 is TGTGCCAGCACCTCCACCTCCACTAGGGTTATCACCGGGGAGCTGTTTTTT.